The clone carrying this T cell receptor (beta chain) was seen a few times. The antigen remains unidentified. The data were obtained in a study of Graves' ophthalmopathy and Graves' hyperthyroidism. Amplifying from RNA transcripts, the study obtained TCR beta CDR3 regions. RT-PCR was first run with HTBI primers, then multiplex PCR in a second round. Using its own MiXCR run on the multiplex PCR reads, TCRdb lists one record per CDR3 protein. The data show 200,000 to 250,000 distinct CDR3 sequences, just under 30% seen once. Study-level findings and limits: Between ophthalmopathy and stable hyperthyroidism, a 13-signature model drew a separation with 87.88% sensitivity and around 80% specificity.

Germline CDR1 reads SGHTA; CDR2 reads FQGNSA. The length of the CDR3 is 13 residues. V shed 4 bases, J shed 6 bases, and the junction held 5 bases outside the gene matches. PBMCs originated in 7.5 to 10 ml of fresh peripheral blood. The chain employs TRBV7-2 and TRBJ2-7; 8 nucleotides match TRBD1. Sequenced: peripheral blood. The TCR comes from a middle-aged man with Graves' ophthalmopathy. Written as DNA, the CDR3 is TGTGCCAGCAGCTACGGACAGGGCGGCGAGCAGTACTTC. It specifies CASSYGQGGEQYF.